This TCR beta chain was obtained from a study of regulatory T cells in long-lasting Graves disease. The CDR3 loop spans 15 amino acids. The ends lost 4 bases at V and 4 bases at J; junction bases unmatched: 8. CDR1 is SGHDN, CDR2 FVKESK, per germline. Documented time point: newly diagnosed GD, antithyroid drugs for less than 3 months. The TCR library was made from RNA that had been extracted from PBMCs in TRIzol. For TCR beta, libraries came from iRepertoire HTBI primers and Arm-PCR of CDR3 regions. TCRdb passed the multiplex PCR reads through MiXCR, listing each CDR3 protein once. The sample consists of 250,000 to 300,000 distinct CDR3 sequences, under 20% of them appearing once. This clonotype appeared many times. This sample also belongs to another study, concerning T cells in Graves' hyperthyroidism and ophthalmopathy.

Sequencing used peripheral blood mononuclear cells (PBMCs), obtained at new diagnosis, from a patient treated with antithyroid drugs. The J gene is TRBJ1-2, the V gene TRBV14; 8 bases fit TRBD1. This TCR was recovered from a woman in her 30s with Graves disease. The CDR3 region has the DNA TGTGCCAGCAGCCGAATGAGGACAGGGACCTATGGCTACACCTTC. Translation: CASSRMRTGTYGYTF. Full variable domain (outside the CDR3, taken from reference TRBV14 and TRBJ1-2): EAGVTQFPSHSVIEKGQTVTLRCDPISGHDNLYWYRRVMGKEIKFLLHFVKESKQDESGMPNNRFLAERTGGTYSTLKVQPAELEDSGVYFCASSRMRTGTYGYTFGSGTRLTVV.